Sequencing of this T cell receptor beta chain was carried out in a study of T cells after yellow fever vaccination. The J segment lost 0 bases and the V segment lost 6 bases, leaving 5 bases of the junction unmatched. This CDR3 spans 14 amino acids. Germline values: CDR1 MNHNS, CDR2 SASEGT. They built TCR cDNA with 5'RACE template switching, a step that put in a universal primer site and UMIs. MiXCR, run by TCRdb on the 5' RACE reads, gives a single entry per CDR3 protein. The profile shows approximately 350,000 distinct CDR3 sequences, around a tenth of them singletons. The chain carries TRBV6-1 and TRBJ2-7; 7 nucleotides match TRBD1. The sequencing here drew on PBMCs, taken on the day of the first yellow fever vaccination. The receptor's source is a man in his late teens or twenties who received the YFV17D yellow fever vaccine. As DNA, the CDR3 is TGTGCCAGCAGCATAAGGGACAGCTCCTACGAGCAGTACTTC. Protein sequence: CASSIRDSSYEQYF.